Listed below are T cell receptor beta chains from one sample, sequenced in a study of vaccination and CD4 T cells after COVID-19. The antigens of these receptors remain unknown. TCRdb reanalysed the PCR reads using MiXCR and keeps one entry per CDR3 protein. The repertoire holds 6,600 or so distinct CDR3 sequences, about two fifths seen once, with under 45% in the top ten. The sequenced sample was CD4+ T cells from blood, cultured in vitro. The receptors were gathered from a human donor in good health. The CDR3 runs from the conserved cysteine through the conserved F or W. Fields, in order: J gene, clone size, D gene, V gene, CDR3 DNA, CDR3 protein. A D gene is named only where the DNA matches it firmly. Rows give clone size only sometimes, using once, few, many, or a class for an expanded clone.

J: TRBJ1-6
size: NA
D: NA
V: TRBV9
DNA: TGTGCCAGCAGCGTAGAGGCGGATGATAATTCACCCCTCCACTTT
CDR3: CASSVEADDNSPLHF

J: TRBJ2-5
size: few
D: TRBD2
V: TRBV6-1
DNA: TGTGCCAGCAGTGAAAAAGCGGGGTGGGAGACCCAGTACTTC
CDR3: CASSEKAGWETQYF

J: TRBJ2-5
size: few
D: TRBD1
V: TRBV5-1
DNA: TGCGCCAGCAGCTTGGGACGAGGGGGCGAGGAGACCCAGTACTTC
CDR3: CASSLGRGGEETQYF

J: TRBJ1-2
size: NA
D: TRBD1
V: TRBV15
DNA: TGTGCCACCAGCAGAACAGACAGGGGATTCTATGGCTACACCTTC
CDR3: CATSRTDRGFYGYTF

J: TRBJ2-3
size: few
D: NA
V: TRBV7-2
DNA: TGTGCCAGCAGCTTTTTCACAGATACGCAGTATTTT
CDR3: CASSFFTDTQYF

J: TRBJ2-3
size: NA
D: NA
V: TRBV7-2
DNA: TGTGCCAGCAGGTCGGTGGTCACAGATACGCAGTATTTT
CDR3: CASRSVVTDTQYF

J: TRBJ1-2
size: few
D: TRBD1
V: TRBV12-3/TRBV12-4
DNA: TGTGCCAGCAGTTCTAGGACAGGGACGTCTGGAGGCTACACCTTC
CDR3: CASSSRTGTSGGYTF

J: TRBJ1-3
size: few
D: NA
V: TRBV15
DNA: TGTGCCACCAGCCCAGCTCGTGAACTGAGCTCTGGAAACACCATATATTTT
CDR3: CATSPARELSSGNTIYF

J: TRBJ1-2
size: few
D: NA
V: TRBV19
DNA: TGTGCCAGTAGTAACAGGGCGGGCGGCTACACCTTC
CDR3: CASSNRAGGYTF

J: TRBJ1-6
size: few
D: NA
V: TRBV20-1
DNA: TGCAGTGCTAGGGGAGGGTTCGGGCCTGATAATTCACCCCTCCACTTT
CDR3: CSARGGFGPDNSPLHF

J: TRBJ1-2
size: medium-sized
D: NA
V: TRBV7-9
DNA: TGTGCCAGCAGCTTAGGAGAGGGCACCTATGGCTACACCTTC
CDR3: CASSLGEGTYGYTF

J: TRBJ1-1
size: few
D: NA
V: TRBV20-1
DNA: TGCAGTGCTAGAGATCCCTCGGGGGCCATGAACACTGAAGCTTTCTTT
CDR3: CSARDPSGAMNTEAFF

J: TRBJ1-5
size: medium-sized
D: NA
V: TRBV6-1
DNA: TGTGCCAGCAGTGCCAGGGAGGCGGGTTCCCATCAGCCCCAGCATTTT
CDR3: CASSAREAGSHQPQHF

J: TRBJ1-5
size: few
D: TRBD1
V: TRBV7-2
DNA: TGTGCCAGCAGCTCCCGACAGGGAAATCAGCCCCAGCATTTT
CDR3: CASSSRQGNQPQHF

J: TRBJ1-2
size: few
D: NA
V: TRBV20-1
DNA: TGCAGTGCTAGAGATGGGGGCGTTGGCTACACCTTC
CDR3: CSARDGGVGYTF

J: TRBJ1-1
size: few
D: NA
V: TRBV20-1
DNA: TGCAGTGCTCCCCAGGGTTCCGCAGAAGCTTTCTTT
CDR3: CSAPQGSAEAFF

J: TRBJ1-1
size: few
D: NA
V: TRBV6-1
DNA: TGTGCCAGCAGCTTGGGGACTGAAGCTTTCTTT
CDR3: CASSLGTEAFF

J: TRBJ1-5
size: NA
D: NA
V: TRBV30
DNA: TGTGCCTGGACGAGGACTTCGGATCAGCCCCAGCATTTT
CDR3: CAWTRTSDQPQHF

J: TRBJ1-6
size: NA
D: NA
V: TRBV7-6
DNA: TGTGCCAGCAGCTTAGAAGGTGGGGGTCAATCACCCCTCCACTTT
CDR3: CASSLEGGGQSPLHF

J: TRBJ2-7
size: NA
D: TRBD1
V: TRBV10-3
DNA: TGTGCCATCAGTGGTCAGGGGGCGGCCCAGACCTACGAGCAGTACTTC
CDR3: CAISGQGAAQTYEQYF

J: TRBJ1-2
size: NA
D: TRBD1
V: TRBV5-6
DNA: TGTGCCAGCAGCACGGGACAGGGTCGAGGCTACACCTTC
CDR3: CASSTGQGRGYTF

J: TRBJ1-5
size: NA
D: NA
V: TRBV9
DNA: TGTGCCAGCAGCGTTGGGACATTAATAACGGAGCCCCAGCATTTT
CDR3: CASSVGTLITEPQHF

J: TRBJ1-5
size: NA
D: NA
V: TRBV28
DNA: TGTGCCAGCAGAGTGTCAGGCTATAGCAATCAGCCCCAGCATTTT
CDR3: CASRVSGYSNQPQHF

J: TRBJ1-1
size: NA
D: NA
V: TRBV6-1
DNA: TGTGCCAGCAGTGCCCAAATGAACACTGAAGCTTTCTTT
CDR3: CASSAQMNTEAFF

J: TRBJ1-1
size: few
D: NA
V: TRBV20-1
DNA: TGCAGTGCTAGGTACCTGGGGGGGATGAACACTGAAGCTTTCTTT
CDR3: CSARYLGGMNTEAFF

J: TRBJ2-1
size: NA
D: TRBD2
V: TRBV2
DNA: TGTGCCAGCAGTATGCGGGGGGGCCTGAATGAGCAGTTCTTC
CDR3: CASSMRGGLNEQFF

J: TRBJ1-3
size: once
D: NA
V: TRBV19
DNA: TGTGCCAGTAGTTCCGGGACGGAATCAAACACCATATATTTT
CDR3: CASSSGTESNTIYF

J: TRBJ1-3
size: NA
D: NA
V: TRBV7-8
DNA: TGTGCCAGCAGCCGTCAGGTCTCTGGAAACACCATATATTTT
CDR3: CASSRQVSGNTIYF

J: TRBJ1-5
size: NA
D: NA
V: TRBV20-1
DNA: TGCAGTGCTAGGATGACCGGGGTCAATCAGCCCCAGCATTTT
CDR3: CSARMTGVNQPQHF

J: TRBJ1-1
size: few
D: NA
V: TRBV7-9
DNA: TGTGCCAGCAGGAGGAACACTGAAGCTTTCTTT
CDR3: CASRRNTEAFF

J: TRBJ2-3
size: NA
D: NA
V: TRBV20-1
DNA: TGCAGTGCTAGAGATCCTACTAGGGGGACAGATACGCAGTATTTT
CDR3: CSARDPTRGTDTQYF

J: TRBJ1-1
size: few
D: NA
V: TRBV7-3
DNA: TGTGCCAGCAGTACTGAGCGGGCCGAACGCGGCGCTGAAGCTTTCTTT
CDR3: CASSTERAERGAEAFF

J: TRBJ2-3
size: few
D: TRBD2
V: TRBV6-4
DNA: TGTGCCAGCAGTGACTCTGGGGGGGGGACAGATACGCAGTATTTT
CDR3: CASSDSGGGTDTQYF

J: TRBJ2-7
size: NA
D: TRBD1
V: TRBV5-1
DNA: TGCGCCAGCAGCTTCACAGGGGGCACCTACGAGCAGTACTTC
CDR3: CASSFTGGTYEQYF

J: TRBJ2-5
size: NA
D: NA
V: TRBV2
DNA: TGTGCCAGCAGGTCGACGGATGTACGTGTGGAGACCCAGTACTTC
CDR3: CASRSTDVRVETQYF

J: TRBJ1-1
size: NA
D: NA
V: TRBV14
DNA: TGTGCCAGCAGCCAAGCAAGGAACACTGAAGCTTTCTTT
CDR3: CASSQARNTEAFF

J: TRBJ2-1
size: few
D: TRBD1
V: TRBV7-6
DNA: TGTGCCAGCAGCTCGACAGGGGAGCTCAATGAGCAGTTCTTC
CDR3: CASSSTGELNEQFF

J: TRBJ1-5
size: few
D: TRBD1
V: TRBV20-1
DNA: TGCAGTGCCATGACAGGGCACCAGCCCCAGCATTTT
CDR3: CSAMTGHQPQHF

J: TRBJ1-5
size: NA
D: NA
V: TRBV9
DNA: TGTGCCAGCAGCCCTACGGACGGAAACAATCAGCCCCAGCATTTT
CDR3: CASSPTDGNNQPQHF

J: TRBJ2-5
size: few
D: TRBD1
V: TRBV7-9
DNA: TGTGCCAGCAGCTCAGGGACAGGGGAGAAGGAGACCCAGTACTTC
CDR3: CASSSGTGEKETQYF

J: TRBJ2-7
size: NA
D: TRBD1
V: TRBV19
DNA: TGTGCCAGTAGTACCGGGACAGGGGGAGTGTACGAGCAGTACTTC
CDR3: CASSTGTGGVYEQYF

J: TRBJ2-7
size: once
D: TRBD1
V: TRBV20-1
DNA: TGCAGTGCCACGACAGGGAATGGCTACGAGCAGTACTTC
CDR3: CSATTGNGYEQYF

J: TRBJ2-6
size: NA
D: NA
V: TRBV20-1
DNA: TGCAGTGCTAATCCCCCTGGGGCCAACGTCCTGACTTTC
CDR3: CSANPPGANVLTF

J: TRBJ2-5
size: few
D: NA
V: TRBV6-2/TRBV6-3
DNA: TGTGCCAGCAGTCTCAGCCAAGAGACCCAGTACTTC
CDR3: CASSLSQETQYF

J: TRBJ2-2
size: few
D: NA
V: TRBV20-1
DNA: TGCAGTGCTAGAGATGTGAGGTCCACCGGGGAGCTGTTTTTT
CDR3: CSARDVRSTGELFF

J: TRBJ2-7
size: NA
D: NA
V: TRBV6-5
DNA: TGTGCCAGCAGTTACGTGGTAACCTACGAGCAGTACTTC
CDR3: CASSYVVTYEQYF

J: TRBJ2-6
size: NA
D: NA
V: TRBV10-1
DNA: TGCGCCAGCAGCTACAGGGCTGGGGCCAACGTCCTGACTTTC
CDR3: CASSYRAGANVLTF

J: TRBJ1-1
size: once
D: NA
V: TRBV2
DNA: TGTGCCAGCTTTGGTCCAGGTAAGACTGAAGCTTTCTTT
CDR3: CASFGPGKTEAFF

J: TRBJ2-7
size: few
D: NA
V: TRBV27
DNA: TGTGCCAGCGGACGCGAGCAGTACTTC
CDR3: CASGREQYF

J: TRBJ1-2
size: NA
D: NA
V: TRBV5-1
DNA: TGCGCCAGCAGCTTGCCCGGCACTAACTATGGCTACACCTTC
CDR3: CASSLPGTNYGYTF

J: TRBJ2-2
size: few
D: NA
V: TRBV21-1
DNA: TGTGCCAGCTCGGGACAGGGGAACACCGGGGAGCTGTTTTTT
CDR3: CASSGQGNTGELFF

J: TRBJ1-1
size: few
D: NA
V: TRBV7-2
DNA: TGTGCCAGCAGCCAAGGGCGCGGCCTTGAATCTTTCTTT
CDR3: CASSQGRGLESFF

J: TRBJ1-1
size: few
D: NA
V: TRBV7-9
DNA: TGTGCCAGCAGCTTACTGTCTGAAGCTTTCTTT
CDR3: CASSLLSEAFF